These 26 T cell receptor beta chains share one sample of origin, sequenced in a study of metastatic and nonmetastatic thyroid tumors. TCRdb reassembled clones from the PCR reads with MiXCR. The repertoire holds under 45,000 clones, around 28% seen once, with almost 10% in the top ten. Each patient came to thyroid surgery without any prior treatment (of any kind). The specimen sequenced was blood. The receptor set was obtained from a male donor with papillary thyroid cancer or a benign thyroid nodule (not recorded which). Some clones in this sample may be carry-over from other donors' samples.

This clone was found a few times. This chain joins TRBV6-1 and TRBJ2-1, with unresolved D. Germline assignment: CDR1 MNHNS and CDR2 SASEGT. CDR3 length: 13 residues. V lost 7 bases to trimming and J lost 5 bases, with 12 bases between them. CDR3: CASINKVNNEQFF. The CDR3 DNA follows: TGTGCCAGCATCAACAAGGTAAACAATGAGCAGTTCTTC.

At least ten counts were recorded for this clone. V usage is TRBV6-1 and J usage is TRBJ1-4; D might be TRBD1 (5 bases). The germline V and J ends were trimmed by 8 bases and 7 bases, with 26 bases remaining between them. Germline V CDR1 and CDR2: MNHNS, SASEGT. This CDR3 spans 17 amino acids. Here the CDR3 reads CASVFPPRAPPTEKLFF. DNA of the CDR3: TGTGCCAGCGTTTTCCCCCCCAGGGCACCCCCTACTGAAAAACTGTTTTTT.

This clone was found many times. The V gene is TRBV30, the J gene TRBJ1-2; TRBD1 is a possible D gene (6 bases). The CDR3 sequence is 12 residues long. V dropped 3 bases and J dropped 3 bases, with 8 bases sitting between them. Germline loops: CDR1 GTSNPN, CDR2 SVGIG (reference sequence). The CDR3 spells CAWSPGDYGYTF. In DNA, the CDR3 is TGTGCCTGGAGCCCAGGGGACTATGGCTACACCTTC.

This clone came up a few times. A much larger clone differs from this one at a single base, so this may be a read error. V gene TRBV29-1 combines with J gene TRBJ1-2, with a weak D call TRBD1 (5 bases). V lost 6 bases and J 8 bases, leaving 22 bases between the germline ends. The CDR3 consists of 14 residues. Germline V gene sequence: CDR1 SQVTM, CDR2 ANQGSEA. The CDR3 loop is CSVKSGTGIGGYTF. The DNA of the CDR3 is TGCAGCGTCAAATCCGGGACGGGGATCGGCGGCTACACCTTC.

In its sample, this clone was seen many times. The rearrangement links TRBV18 to TRBJ1-6; D gene uncertain. The CDR3 covers 15 residues. Germline lookup yields CDR1 KGHSH and CDR2 LQKENI. The V end lost 2 bases, the J end lost 8 bases, and 13 bases lay between the germline ends. The CDR3 sequence: CASSPSALTYSPLHF. The CDR3 bases are TGTGCCAGCTCACCATCCGCACTTACCTATTCACCCCTCCACTTT.

The chain uses TRBV7-2 and TRBJ1-3; TRBD1 matches 8 bases. Germline V gene lookup returns CDR1 SGHTA and CDR2 FQGNSA. The CDR3 sequence is 15 residues long. V was pared by 5 bases and J by 0 bases, with 3 bases of the junction left unmatched. CDR3 residues: CASSGTGYSGNTIYF. The CDR3 coding sequence is TGTGCCAGCAGCGGGACAGGTTACTCTGGAAACACCATATATTTT.

A word on this clone: The germline gene is not matched at one end of the junction; a read error may be the cause. The same CDR3 is also encoded by other DNA sequences in this sample. The V and J genes are TRBV20-1 and TRBJ2-6, with a weak D call TRBD1 (5 bases). The CDR3 contains 15 residues. Germline V gives CDR1 DFQATT, CDR2 SNEGSKA (reference sequence). CDR3 amino acids: CSARDQGPGANVLTF. The CDR3 region has the DNA TGCAGTGCTAGAGATCAGGGTCCTGGTGCCAACGTCCTTACTTTC.

This clone was detected ten times or more. The genes are TRBV5-1 and TRBJ2-7, with 9 bases that match TRBD2. Germline V CDR1 and CDR2: SGHRS, YFSETQ. The CDR3 extends over 15 amino acids. Trimming cost V 7 bases and J 1 base; bases outside gene matches: 9. CDR3 bases: TGCGCCAGCGGCCAAGGAGCGGGGGGTTCCTACGAGCAGTACTTC. Its protein product is CASGQGAGGSYEQYF.

Points on this clone: One end of the junction varies from germline; a read error may be responsible. This specimen includes other DNA sequences encoding the same CDR3. The rearrangement uses TRBV6-2 or TRBV6-3 and TRBJ2-6, with 7 bases identical to TRBD1. The CDR3 spans 15 residues. CDR1 and CDR2 (germline): MNHEY, SVGEGT. CDR3 nucleotide sequence: TGTGCCAGCAGCAGAGGGGGCTCTGGGGCCAACGTCCTTACTTTC. Translation: CASSRGGSGANVLTF.

The rearrangement uses TRBV15 and TRBJ2-7; D is possibly TRBD2 (5 bases). V was trimmed by 1 base and J by 4 bases, leaving 17 bases between them. The CDR3 is 16 amino acids. The germline gives CDR1 LNHNV, CDR2 YYDKDF (reference sequence). The CDR3 region has the DNA TGTGCCACCAGCAGAGGCGACGCTAGCTTCTTTTACGAGCAGTACTTC. It translates to CATSRGDASFFYEQYF. The complete variable domain, with remaining parts taken from reference TRBV15 and TRBJ2-7, reads DAMVIQNPRYQVTQFGKPVTLSCSQTLNHNVMYWYQQKSSQAPKLLFHYYDKDFNNEADTPDNFQSRRPNTSFCFLDIRSPGLGDTAMYLCATSRGDASFFYEQYFGPGTRLTVT.

On this clone: The missing conserved phenylalanine or tryptophan at the end of this CDR3 makes a read error likely. The rearrangement uses TRBV2 and TRBJ1-2, with D hard to call. The CDR3 consists of 13 residues. V lost 1 base and J 3 bases, leaving 6 bases between the germline ends. Germline V lookup: CDR1 SNHLY, CDR2 FYNNEI. CDR3 region: CASSEESYYGYTI. The CDR3 DNA is TGTGCCAGCAGTGAAGAGTCCTACTATGGCTACACCATC.

This clone showed up many times. V usage is TRBV7-9 and J usage is TRBJ1-1; D gene unclear. CDR1 and CDR2 from the germline V gene are SEHNR and FQNEAQ (reference sequence). The CDR3 has 12 residues. The V end was cut by 2 bases, the J end by 0 bases, with 1 base between. Here the CDR3 DNA reads TGTGCCAGCAGCTTAATGAACACTGAAGCTTTCTTT. Translating gives CASSLMNTEAFF.

The chain recombines TRBV9 with TRBJ2-2; 10 bases agree with TRBD2. Germline V gene sequence: CDR1 SGDLS, CDR2 YYNGEE. The CDR3 contains 17 residues. V trimming: 2 bases; J trimming: 4 bases; junction bases outside the gene matches: 8. The CDR3, as DNA: TGTGCCAGCAGCGTTCCAGCGGGAGGGCCGGTCACCGGGGAGCTGTTTTTT. Protein sequence: CASSVPAGGPVTGELFF.

At least ten counts were recorded for this clone. The rearrangement joins TRBV5-1 to TRBJ2-5, with D possibly being TRBD2 (6 bases). Trimming took off 4 bases at V and 2 bases at J, with 12 bases between the two ends. CDR1 and CDR2 from the germline V gene are SGHRS and YFSETQ. The CDR3 loop spans 14 amino acids. The CDR3 here is CASSLGAGQETQYF. The CDR3 DNA follows: TGCGCCAGCAGCCTGGGAGCGGGTCAAGAGACCCAGTACTTC. The full variable domain, completed using reference TRBV5-1 and TRBJ2-5, is KAGVTQTPRYLIKTRGQQVTLSCSPISGHRSVSWYQQTPGQGLQFLFEYFSETQRNKGNFPGRFSGRQFSNSRSEMNVSTLELGDSALYLCASSLGAGQETQYFGPGTRLLVL.

By its share, this clone is medium-sized. The chain employs TRBV6-2 or TRBV6-3 and TRBJ2-1; TRBD2 matches at 7 bases. V trimming: 2 bases; J trimming: 7 bases; junction bases outside the gene matches: 8. This CDR3 contains 15 residues. Germline V gene lookup returns CDR1 MNHEY and CDR2 SVGEGT. The DNA of the CDR3 is TGTGCCAGCAGTTACCGGGTAGCGGGTGAAAATGAGCAGTTCTTC. Its translation is CASSYRVAGENEQFF.

On this clone itself: A read error may account for a junction end that differs from germline. V usage is TRBV2 and J usage is TRBJ1-2, with D unresolved. The V gene's germline CDR1 is SNHLY and CDR2 FYNNEI. This CDR3 has 16 amino acids. CDR3 nucleotides: TGTGCCAACGGGTGGATGTGGGCACCGGCCCTCGATGGCCACACCTTC. This gives the protein CANGWMWAPALDGHTF.

This clone has just a few counts. The chain joins TRBV6-1 to TRBJ1-3, with a weak D call TRBD1 (6 bases). From germline, CDR1 is MNHNS and CDR2 SASEGT. The V end lost 6 bases, the J end lost 4 bases, and 13 bases lay between the germline ends. This CDR3 region has 14 residues. In DNA, the CDR3 is TGTGCCAGCAGGGACAGTAGTAGAGGAAACACCATATATTTT. Protein sequence: CASRDSSRGNTIYF.

As for this clone: Germline is not matched at one junction end, which may reflect a read error. Other nucleotide sequences from this sample produce the same CDR3. The V and J genes are TRBV12-3 or TRBV12-4 and TRBJ1-2; D may be TRBD1 (5 bases). The CDR3 consists of 14 residues. The CDR3 region has the DNA TGTGCCAGCACTGAACAGGACGAAAACTACGGCTACACCTTC. Translating gives CASTEQDENYGYTF.

In this sample, this clone turned up many times. This rearrangement joins TRBV6-1 to TRBJ2-5, with 9 bases lining up with TRBD1. V gave up 5 bases and J gave up 4 bases; unmatched junction bases: 11. Germline V gene sequence: CDR1 MNHNS, CDR2 SASEGT. The CDR3 length is 16 residues. This CDR3 reads CASSYFRGQGIETQYF. CDR3 DNA: TGTGCCAGCAGTTATTTCCGGGGACAGGGTATAGAGACCCAGTACTTC.

This chain connects TRBV6-4 to TRBJ2-3, with D unresolved. There are 12 residues in the CDR3. Trimming shortened V by 3 bases and J by 3 bases, and 4 bases separated the two germline ends. The germline V gene encodes CDR1 MRHNA and CDR2 SNTAGT. CDR3 coding DNA: TGTGCCAGCAGTGAGGGGACAGATACGCAGTATTTT. It is translated as CASSEGTDTQYF.

The chain links TRBV11-2 to TRBJ1-6, with D uncertain. This CDR3 comprises 16 residues. Germline V lookup: CDR1 SGHAT, CDR2 FQNNGV. With 1 base removed from V and 7 bases from J, the gap between germline ends came to 14 bases. The CDR3 DNA follows: TGTGCCAGCAGCTTAGTCGGATGGGGTGTCAATTCACCCCTCCACTTT. As protein: CASSLVGWGVNSPLHF.

This clone has ten or more counts. This sequence joins TRBV6-1 and TRBJ2-1; D is undetermined. Trimming cost V 2 bases and J 5 bases, with 7 bases left between them. The CDR3 extends over 13 amino acids. Germline V CDR1 and CDR2: MNHNS, SASEGT. The CDR3 here is CASSELGHNEQFF. CDR3 DNA: TGTGCCAGCAGTGAACTCGGACACAATGAGCAGTTCTTC.

Points on this clone: At one end the junction does not follow the germline gene, possibly because of a read error. V is TRBV2 and J is TRBJ1-5; no clear D gene. Germline-derived CDR1 and CDR2 are SNHLY and FYNNEI. The CDR3 is 16 residues long. The CDR3 DNA sequence: TGTGCCAGCAGTGAATTAATGACGATGGAGAATCAGCCCCAGCCTTTT. Protein sequence: CASSELMTMENQPQPF.

This clone was found a few times. The germline gene is not matched at one end of the junction; a read error may be the cause. This chain links TRBV6-1 with TRBJ2-1; D is ambiguous. There are 13 residues in the CDR3. Germline V lookup: CDR1 MNHNS, CDR2 SASEGT. The CDR3: CASSERSYDEHFF. The DNA of the CDR3 is TGTGCCAGCAGTGAGCGCTCCTACGATGAGCATTTCTTC.

There are many counts of this clone. V usage is TRBV7-2 and J usage is TRBJ2-1, with no clear D. With 5 bases removed from V and 0 bases from J, the gap between germline ends came to 17 bases. Germline CDR1 reads SGHTA; CDR2 reads FQGNSA. This CDR3 comprises 17 residues. This CDR3 is CASSRRLTGSSYNEQFF. The CDR3 nucleotides read TGTGCCAGCAGCCGACGACTGACGGGTAGCTCCTACAATGAGCAGTTCTTC.

A remark on this clone: The same CDR3 is also encoded by other DNA sequences in this sample. The chain joins TRBV30 to TRBJ1-2; 7 bases are shared with TRBD1. Losses at the gene ends were 8 bases for V and 4 bases for J; bases not matched to a gene: 7. Germline CDR1 reads GTSNPN; CDR2 reads SVGIG (reference sequence). The CDR3 has 12 residues. For the CDR3, the DNA is TGTGCCGGGAAAAGGGACAGCTATGGCTACACCTTC. It specifies CAGKRDSYGYTF.